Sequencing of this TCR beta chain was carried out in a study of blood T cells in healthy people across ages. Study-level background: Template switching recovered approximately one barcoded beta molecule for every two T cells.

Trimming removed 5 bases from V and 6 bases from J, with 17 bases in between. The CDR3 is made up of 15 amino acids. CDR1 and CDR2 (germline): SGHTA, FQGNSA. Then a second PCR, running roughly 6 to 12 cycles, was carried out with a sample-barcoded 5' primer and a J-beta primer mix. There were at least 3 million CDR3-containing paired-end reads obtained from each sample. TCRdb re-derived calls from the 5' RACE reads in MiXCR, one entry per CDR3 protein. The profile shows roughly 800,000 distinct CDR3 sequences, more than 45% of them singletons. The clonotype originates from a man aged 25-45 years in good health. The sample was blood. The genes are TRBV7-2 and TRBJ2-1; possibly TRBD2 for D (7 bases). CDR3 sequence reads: CASSRWGGGGNEQFF. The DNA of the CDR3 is TGTGCCAGCAGCCGATGGGGAGGGGGTGGCAATGAGCAGTTCTTC. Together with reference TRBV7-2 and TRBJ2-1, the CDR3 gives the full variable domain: GAGVSQSPSNKVTEKGKDVELRCDPISGHTALYWYRQSLGQGLEFLIYFQGNSAPDKSGLPSDRFSAERTGGSVSTLTIQRTQQEDSAVYLCASSRWGGGGNEQFFGPGTRLTVL.